This note documents a single T cell receptor (beta chain) sequence. Its antigen remains unidentified. This entry belongs to a study of blood T cells in healthy people across ages. Study results and caveats: Age advanced and TCR beta diversity per million T cells fell, roughly linearly.

The germline gives CDR1 SGDLS, CDR2 YYNGEE. This CDR3 has 13 amino acids. Trimming removed 3 bases from V and 10 bases from J, with 17 bases in between. The authors ran a second PCR of about 6 to 11 cycles using a sample-barcoded 5' primer and a J-beta primer mix. TCRdb used MiXCR to reprocess the 5' RACE reads, holding one entry per CDR3 protein. The sample has about 640,000 distinct CDR3 sequences, about 54% seen once. Sequenced material: blood. This sequence was found in a man aged 55 to 70 in good health. This chain connects TRBV9 to TRBJ2-7; D perhaps matches TRBD2 (6 bases). The CDR3 nucleotides read TGTGCCAGCAGCGAAACGTTTTGGGGGGATCAGTACTTC. It encodes CASSETFWGDQYF.